The 15 T cell receptor beta chains below all came from one sample that was sequenced in a study of cytomegalovirus exposure and HLA in healthy donors. Both 60 Vbeta primers and 13 Jbeta primers went into the PCR. The table came from immunoSEQ multiplex PCR; TCRdb's copy has only in-frame clones and leaves some out. The data contain tens of thousands of clones, 80% of them singletons. The source material was PBMCs. These receptors were collected from a male donor in good health and CMV-seronegative.

This clone was observed once. The gene calls are TRBV9 and TRBJ2-1; TRBD1 matches at 7 bases. Germline values: CDR1 SGDLS, CDR2 YYNGEE. With 3 bases clipped from V and 7 bases from J, the junction kept 10 bases outside the gene matches. CDR3 size: 15 residues. CDR3 DNA: TGTGCCAGCAGCGCCCCCGGGACAGCTGGTAATGAGCAGTTCTTC. This sequence encodes CASSAPGTAGNEQFF.

This rearrangement joins TRBV6-1 to TRBJ1-1, with 8 bases aligning to TRBD1. V was pared by 4 bases and J by 0 bases, with 7 bases of the junction left unmatched. The CDR3 sequence is 16 residues long. In germline, CDR1 is MNHNS, CDR2 SASEGT. This CDR3 is CASSVGTGVMNTEAFF. In nucleotides, the CDR3 is TGTGCCAGCAGTGTGGGGACAGGTGTAATGAACACTGAAGCTTTCTTT.

The chain combines TRBV10-2 with TRBJ1-5, with 8 bases matching TRBD1. V shed 0 bases, J shed 7 bases, and the junction held 2 bases outside the gene matches. The CDR3 is 14 amino acids. The germline V gene encodes CDR1 WSHSY and CDR2 SAAADI. The CDR3 region is CASSESGTGQPQHF. The CDR3 coding sequence is TGCGCCAGCAGTGAGTCCGGGACAGGCCAGCCCCAGCATTTT.

Notes on this clone: This sample includes further DNA sequences coding for the same CDR3. The chain carries TRBV29-1 and TRBJ2-3; 7 nucleotides align to TRBD2. The germline CDR1 and CDR2 sequences are SQVTM and ANQGSEA. V was pared by 3 bases and J by 1 base, with 1 base of the junction left unmatched. CDR3 length: 13 amino acids. The CDR3 nucleotides are TGCAGCGTTGACCGGGGGGGCACAGATACGCAGTATTTT. Translation: CSVDRGGTDTQYF.

The chain links TRBV18 to TRBJ2-3; D might be TRBD2 (6 bases). CDR1 and CDR2 from the germline V gene are KGHSH and LQKENI. This CDR3 spans 17 amino acids. Trimming took 2 bases from V and 0 from J, leaving 15 bases between them. The CDR3 DNA reads as TGTGCCAGCTCACCAAGAACCGGGACTGAAAGCACAGATACGCAGTATTTT. Amino acid sequence: CASSPRTGTESTDTQYF.

The chain recombines TRBV4-2 with TRBJ1-1; perhaps TRBD1 as D (5 bases). Looked up from germline, CDR1 is LGHNA and CDR2 is YNFKEQ. The V end was cut by 8 bases, the J end by 1 base, with 11 bases between. This CDR3 region has 13 residues. CDR3 region: CASGGRGNTEAFF. For the CDR3, the DNA is TGTGCCAGCGGCGGGAGGGGGAACACTGAAGCTTTCTTT.

The V and J genes are TRBV30 and TRBJ1-5; unclear D gene. V was pared by 0 bases and J by 1 base, with 13 bases between. The V gene's germline CDR1 is GTSNPN and CDR2 SVGIG (reference sequence). CDR3 length: 16 residues. The chain's CDR3 is CAWSVGTAGSNQPQHF. The DNA of the CDR3 is TGTGCCTGGAGTGTAGGAACCGCCGGGAGCAATCAGCCCCAGCATTTT.

J is TRBJ1-1 and V is TRBV10-3, with a tentative D call TRBD1 (6 bases). This CDR3 has 14 amino acids. V lost 1 base and J 2 bases, leaving 8 bases between the germline ends. The V gene's germline CDR1 is ENHRY and CDR2 SYGVKD. CDR3 residues: CAISEWDKNTEAFF. The DNA for the CDR3 is TGTGCCATCAGTGAGTGGGACAAAAACACTGAAGCTTTCTTT.

The rearrangement links TRBV5-1 to TRBJ2-7; TRBD1 agrees at 7 bases. The CDR3 sequence is 15 residues long. The trim removed 4 bases at V and 3 bases at J, leaving 10 bases unmatched. CDR1 is SGHRS and CDR2 is YFSETQ in the germline V gene. The CDR3 protein is CASSPRDSRNYEQYF. The CDR3 DNA is TGCGCCAGCAGCCCACGGGACAGTAGGAACTACGAGCAGTACTTC.

The gene calls are TRBV4-3 and TRBJ1-1, with 10 positions matching TRBD1. This CDR3 has 15 amino acids. With 2 bases clipped from V and 4 bases from J, the junction kept 4 bases outside the gene matches. The germline gives CDR1 LGHNA, CDR2 YSLEER. The CDR3 region is CASSQRQGAGTEAFF. Here the CDR3 DNA reads TGCGCCAGCAGCCAACGACAGGGGGCGGGCACTGAAGCTTTCTTT.

The V and J genes are TRBV30 and TRBJ1-1, with D possibly being TRBD1 (6 bases). The germline V gene has CDR1 GTSNPN and CDR2 SVGIG (reference sequence). The CDR3 is 13 residues long. V was clipped by 3 bases and J by 1 base, with 9 bases between them. CDR3: CAWSLDRNTEAFF. The CDR3 region has the DNA TGTGCCTGGAGCCTGGACAGGAACACTGAAGCTTTCTTT.

The chain's CDR3 is CASSAQGNTEAFF. In nucleotides, the CDR3 is TGTGCCAGCAGTGCACAGGGGAACACTGAAGCTTTCTTT. The chain couples TRBV2 to TRBJ1-1; D perhaps matches TRBD1 (6 bases). Germline CDR1 and CDR2: SNHLY and FYNNEI. V shed 4 bases and J shed 1 base, with 7 bases lying between them. The CDR3 consists of 13 residues.

The genes are TRBV5-4 and TRBJ1-2, with unresolved D. In germline, CDR1 is SGHNT, CDR2 YYREEE (reference sequence). Trimming took 0 bases from V and 2 from J, leaving 8 bases between them. This CDR3 is 14 amino acids long. CDR3 region: CASSLVGRNYGYTF. DNA of the CDR3: TGTGCCAGCAGCTTGGTGGGCAGAAACTATGGCTACACCTTC.

The chain is built from TRBV6-1 and TRBJ1-1; perhaps TRBD1 as D (5 bases). CDR1 is MNHNS and CDR2 is SASEGT in the germline V gene. There are 13 residues in the CDR3. V shed 7 bases and J shed 7 bases, with 16 bases lying between them. The chain's CDR3 is CASTGQGDNEAFF. The CDR3 nucleotides read TGTGCCAGCACCGGGCAGGGTGATAATGAAGCTTTCTTT.

The chain employs TRBV5-1 and TRBJ2-3; 7 nucleotides match TRBD1. J lost 0 bases, V lost 4 bases, and 14 bases had no gene match. CDR1 and CDR2 from the germline V gene are SGHRS and YFSETQ. The CDR3 spans 18 residues. CDR3 in amino acids: CASSEPGQLVASTDTQYF. CDR3 nucleotide sequence: TGCGCCAGCAGCGAACCGGGACAGCTTGTTGCTAGCACAGATACGCAGTATTTT. The variable domain in full, completed from reference TRBV5-1 and TRBJ2-3, reads KAGVTQTPRYLIKTRGQQVTLSCSPISGHRSVSWYQQTPGQGLQFLFEYFSETQRNKGNFPGRFSGRQFSNSRSEMNVSTLELGDSALYLCASSEPGQLVASTDTQYFGPGTRLTVL.